Shown below are 14 T cell receptor beta chains from a single sample sequenced in a study of CD8 T cells in Susac syndrome. Reverse transcription of about 0.5 to 1 ug RNA used random hexamers. TCRdb reprocessed the immunoSEQ multiplex PCR reads via MiXCR and lists one record per CDR3 protein. The sample includes 200,000 or so distinct CDR3 sequences, around 96% of them seen just once. The sequenced material came from CD4+ T cells from PBMCs. The receptors originated from a human donor with multiple sclerosis.

The V call is TRBV20-1, the J call TRBJ2-3; 12 bases map to TRBD2. The germline gives CDR1 DFQATT, CDR2 SNEGSKA (reference sequence). Losses at the gene ends were 2 bases for V and 2 bases for J; bases not matched to a gene: 5. The CDR3 is 16 residues long. This CDR3 is CSARSWTSGTTDTQYF. The CDR3 DNA is TGCAGTGCTAGATCCTGGACTAGCGGGACCACAGATACGCAGTATTTT.

The V and J genes are TRBV15 and TRBJ1-1; the D gene is possibly TRBD1 (6 bases). The germline gives CDR1 LNHNV, CDR2 YYDKDF (reference sequence). The ends were cut back, 1 base at V and 8 bases at J, with 17 bases in the middle. The CDR3 has 15 amino acids. Here the CDR3 reads CATSRVAGGGPEAFF. The DNA for the CDR3 is TGTGCCACCAGCAGAGTTGCAGGTGGGGGGCCAGAAGCTTTCTTT.

This chain links TRBV29-1 with TRBJ1-1; D unresolved. Trimming took off 4 bases at V and 1 base at J, with 10 bases between the two ends. This CDR3 has 13 residues. Germline assignment: CDR1 SQVTM and CDR2 ANQGSEA. CDR3 sequence (DNA): TGCAGCGTTGTATCAGCTGCGAACACTGAAGCTTTCTTT. Translated, it gives CSVVSAANTEAFF. The full variable domain, with the rest looked up from reference TRBV29-1 and TRBJ1-1, is SAVISQKPSRDICQRGTSLTIQCQVDSQVTMMFWYRQQPGQSLTLIATANQGSEATYESGFVIDKFPISRPNLTFSTLTVSNMSPEDSSIYLCSVVSAANTEAFFGQGTRLTVV.

This clonotype showed up just once. This chain joins TRBV3-1 and TRBJ1-1; maybe TRBD1 (5 bases). Per germline, CDR1 LGHDT and CDR2 YNNKEL (reference sequence). The ends were cut back, 6 bases at V and 5 bases at J, with 13 bases in the middle. The CDR3 has 13 amino acids. In nucleotides, the CDR3 is TGTGCCAGCAGTCGGGACCTCGGGACTGAAGCTTTCTTT. It yields the protein CASSRDLGTEAFF.

The CDR3 spells CASSSGGSEAFF. CDR3 sequence (DNA): TGTGCCAGCAGCTCCGGGGGGAGCGAAGCTTTCTTT. This chain connects TRBV7-3 to TRBJ1-1; a possible D gene is TRBD1 (5 bases). CDR1 and CDR2 from the germline V gene are SGHTA and FQGTGA. The V gene lost 4 bases and the J gene lost 8 bases, with 11 bases spanning the gap. CDR3 length: 12 amino acids.

The genes are TRBV3-1 and TRBJ1-5; D is unclear. The V end lost 1 base, the J end lost 7 bases, and 29 bases lay between the germline ends. Germline lookup yields CDR1 LGHDT and CDR2 YNNKEL (reference sequence). The length of the CDR3 is 20 residues. CDR3 sequence reads: CASSQGFSGPGQSLGQPQHF. The CDR3 DNA sequence: TGTGCCAGCAGCCAAGGTTTTAGTGGACCGGGCCAATCCTTGGGGCAGCCCCAGCATTTT. Looking up the rest from reference TRBV3-1 and TRBJ1-5 gives the full variable domain: DTAVSQTPKYLVTQMGNDKSIKCEQNLGHDTMYWYKQDSKKFLKIMFSYNNKELIINETVPNRFSPKSPDKAHLNLHINSLELGDSAVYFCASSQGFSGPGQSLGQPQHFGDGTRLSIL.

The chain is built from TRBV29-1 and TRBJ2-1, with D maybe TRBD2 (5 bases). This CDR3 has 11 amino acids. V shed 6 bases and J shed 6 bases, with 9 bases lying between them. Germline V lookup: CDR1 SQVTM, CDR2 ANQGSEA. CDR3 bases: TGCAGCGTCTTAGCGTTCAATGAGCAGTTCTTC. It yields the protein CSVLAFNEQFF.

This sequence joins TRBV3-1 and TRBJ2-3; D call uncertain. The V gene's germline CDR1 is LGHDT and CDR2 YNNKEL (reference sequence). V shed 2 bases and J shed 5 bases, with 11 bases lying between them. The CDR3 has 14 residues. Here the CDR3 DNA reads TGTGCCAGCAGCCAATTCGGTAGGGAAGATACGCAGTATTTT. This encodes CASSQFGREDTQYF.

The count of this clonotype is one. This chain joins TRBV5-6 and TRBJ1-1; D possibly corresponds to TRBD1 (5 bases). Germline V gene sequence: CDR1 SGHDT, CDR2 YYEEEE. Trimming cost V 0 bases and J 4 bases, with 10 bases left between them. CDR3 length: 14 residues. The CDR3, as DNA: TGTGCCAGCAGCTTGGGACATGGGGGCACTGAAGCTTTCTTT. This codes for CASSLGHGGTEAFF. Supplemented by reference TRBV5-6 and TRBJ1-1, the full variable domain reads DAGVTQSPTHLIKTRGQQVTLRCSPKSGHDTVSWYQQALGQGPQFIFQYYEEEERQRGNFPDRFSGHQFPNYSSELNVNALLLGDSALYLCASSLGHGGTEAFFGQGTRLTVV.

This chain joins TRBV29-1 and TRBJ1-1, with D unresolved. This CDR3 is built from 13 residues. The germline CDR1 and CDR2 sequences are SQVTM and ANQGSEA. The V and J ends lost 8 bases and 1 base respectively, with 14 bases between them. CDR3 sequence (DNA): TGCAGCCCCAACCGGGCAAGGAACACTGAAGCTTTCTTT. Protein product: CSPNRARNTEAFF.

V usage is TRBV20-1 and J usage is TRBJ2-3, with TRBD2 matching over 7 bases. The CDR3 consists of 14 residues. V was clipped by 6 bases and J by 5 bases; unmatched bases: 11. CDR1 and CDR2 (germline): DFQATT, SNEGSKA (reference sequence). The DNA for the CDR3 is TGCAGTGCCAGGACGGGGCTAGCGGTAGATACGCAGTATTTT. Encoded protein: CSARTGLAVDTQYF.

This sequence joins TRBV11-2 and TRBJ1-2; TRBD1 is a possible D gene (6 bases). Germline-derived CDR1 and CDR2 are SGHAT and FQNNGV. V lost 3 bases to trimming and J lost 6 bases, with 14 bases between them. The CDR3 is made up of 14 amino acids. The CDR3 loop reads CASSFRLGHDGYTF. CDR3 bases: TGTGCCAGCAGCTTTCGGCTGGGACATGATGGCTACACCTTC.

V and J are TRBV20-1 and TRBJ1-4; perhaps TRBD1 as D (5 bases). V was clipped by 0 bases and J by 7 bases, with 12 bases between them. The CDR3 runs 14 residues. CDR1 is DFQATT, CDR2 SNEGSKA, per germline (reference sequence). Here the CDR3 DNA reads TGCAGTGCTAGAGAGAGAAGGGGAGGTGAAAAACTGTTTTTT. This translates into CSARERRGGEKLFF.

The chain is built from TRBV7-9 and TRBJ2-1; D perhaps matches TRBD1 (6 bases). This CDR3 spans 17 amino acids. Trimming removed 11 bases at V and 0 bases at J, with 23 bases between. Germline loops: CDR1 SEHNR, CDR2 FQNEAQ (reference sequence). In DNA, the CDR3 is TGTGCCTCAATACCCGGGACACTAACTAGCTCCTACAATGAGCAGTTCTTC. This codes for CASIPGTLTSSYNEQFF.